One sample yielded the 10 T cell receptor beta chains listed below, sequenced in a study of neoadjuvant anti-PD-1 for oral cavity cancer. TCRdb's copy holds only in-frame clones and misses some; the assay was immunoSEQ multiplex PCR. The sample has 15,000 to 20,000 clones, approximately 65% seen once. Source: PBMCs, taken before nivolumab (anti-PD-1) treatment. Every receptor here comes from a person between 40 and 80 years old with oral cavity squamous cell carcinoma.

The chain has TRBV5-4 and TRBJ2-1; D unclear. V was trimmed by 5 bases and J by 3 bases, leaving 15 bases between them. This CDR3 comprises 15 residues. CDR1 is SGHNT, CDR2 YYREEE, per germline (reference sequence). CDR3 sequence (DNA): TGTGCCAGCAGTCACGGCGGCCTTAACTACAATGAGCAGTTCTTC. It encodes CASSHGGLNYNEQFF.

The chain has TRBV11-2 and TRBJ2-7, with D possibly being TRBD2 (6 bases). The germline gives CDR1 SGHAT, CDR2 FQNNGV. The CDR3 is 13 residues long. V lost 2 bases, J lost 4 bases, and 9 bases lay in between. This CDR3 is CASSLRELYEQYF. The CDR3 coding sequence is TGTGCCAGCAGCTTACGGGAGTTGTACGAGCAGTACTTC.

DNA for the CDR3: TGTGCCAGCAGTGAAGTTCTGGGTTTCGATGGCTACACCTTC. Translated: CASSEVLGFDGYTF. The rearrangement joins TRBV6-1 to TRBJ1-2; D call uncertain. The CDR3 length is 14 residues. Germline V gives CDR1 MNHNS, CDR2 SASEGT. The V end lost 1 base, the J end lost 6 bases, and 12 bases lay between the germline ends.

Only a few counts were recorded for this clone. The chain joins TRBV7-9 to TRBJ1-1; 9 nucleotides line up with TRBD1. This CDR3 spans 13 amino acids. Germline V gene sequence: CDR1 SEHNR, CDR2 FQNEAQ (reference sequence). Unmatched junction bases numbered 3, after V lost 5 bases and J lost 5 bases. CDR3 loop: CASSGQGRTEAFF. CDR3 bases: TGTGCCAGCAGCGGACAGGGGAGGACTGAAGCTTTCTTT.

This clone appeared a few times. The chain is built from TRBV9 and TRBJ2-7, with 8 bases identical to TRBD2. The CDR3 length is 15 residues. CDR1 and CDR2 from the germline V gene are SGDLS and YYNGEE. The J segment lost 6 bases and the V segment lost 0 bases, leaving 8 bases of the junction unmatched. The CDR3 sequence: CASSVGPAGVFEQYF. The DNA for the CDR3 is TGTGCCAGCAGCGTAGGTCCAGCGGGAGTTTTCGAGCAGTACTTC.

CDR3 DNA sequence: TGTGCCAGCGGAGGGTACAATGAGCAGTTCTTC. Protein: CASGGYNEQFF. This chain connects TRBV6-6 to TRBJ2-1, with D possibly matching TRBD2 (6 bases). Trimming took 8 bases from V and 4 from J, leaving 6 bases between them. The CDR3 consists of 11 residues. Germline-derived CDR1 and CDR2 are MNHNY and SVGAGI (reference sequence).

V is TRBV5-6 and J is TRBJ2-1, with TRBD2 matching 11 bases. This CDR3 is 15 amino acids long. V gave up 4 bases and J gave up 4 bases; unmatched junction bases: 4. Germline V gene data show CDR1 as SGHDT and CDR2 as YYEEEE. The CDR3 sequence: CASSKTSGAYNEQFF. The CDR3 nucleotides are TGTGCCAGCAGCAAGACTAGCGGGGCGTACAATGAGCAGTTCTTC.

V gene TRBV19 combines with J gene TRBJ1-2; D not certain. The CDR3 totals 15 residues. Trimming cost V 3 bases and J 3 bases, with 14 bases left between them. Looked up from germline, CDR1 is LNHDA and CDR2 is SQIVND (reference sequence). DNA for the CDR3: TGTGCCAGTAGTATGCGGTCCGCTAACGACTATGGCTACACCTTC. It codes for CASSMRSANDYGYTF.

This clone was seen more than once but under ten times. The chain recombines TRBV4-1 with TRBJ1-3; D unclear. In germline, CDR1 is MGHRA, CDR2 YSYEKL. This CDR3 is 16 amino acids long. Trimming removed 4 bases from V and 2 bases from J, with 15 bases in between. CDR3 region: CASSLAPGATGNTIYF. The DNA for the CDR3 is TGCGCCAGCAGCCTCGCGCCAGGTGCCACTGGAAACACCATATATTTT.

This chain links TRBV6-1 with TRBJ2-3; tentatively, D is TRBD2 (5 bases). Germline values: CDR1 MNHNS, CDR2 SASEGT. The CDR3 loop spans 15 amino acids. With 5 bases removed from V and 1 base from J, the gap between germline ends came to 13 bases. The CDR3 DNA follows: TGTGCCAGCAGTACCCGGTGGGGAGGCACAGATACGCAGTATTTT. Protein sequence: CASSTRWGGTDTQYF.